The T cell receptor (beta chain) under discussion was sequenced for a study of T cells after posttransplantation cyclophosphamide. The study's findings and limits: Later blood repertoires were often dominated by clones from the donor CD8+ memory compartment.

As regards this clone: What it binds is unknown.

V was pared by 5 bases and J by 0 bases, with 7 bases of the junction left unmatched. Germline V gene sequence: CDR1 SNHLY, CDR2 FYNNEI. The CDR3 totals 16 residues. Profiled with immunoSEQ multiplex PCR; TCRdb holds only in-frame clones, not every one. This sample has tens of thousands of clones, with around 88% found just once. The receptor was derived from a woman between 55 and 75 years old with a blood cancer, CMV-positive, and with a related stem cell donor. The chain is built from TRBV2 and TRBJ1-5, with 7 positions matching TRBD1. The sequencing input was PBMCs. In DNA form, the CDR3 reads TGTGCCAGCAGTTTCGACAGGGTAGTTAGCAATCAGCCCCAGCATTTT. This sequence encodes CASSFDRVVSNQPQHF.